This T cell receptor beta chain was sequenced during a study of technical replicates of blood from several donors. Clones were read by immunoSEQ multiplex PCR, and TCRdb kept only the in-frame ones, dropping some. The profile shows 55,000 to 85,000 clones, roughly 96% of them singletons. Germline lookup yields CDR1 MNHEY and CDR2 SVGAGI. The CDR3 has 15 amino acids. V was clipped by 7 bases and J by 4 bases; unmatched bases: 12. What was sequenced was T cells isolated from PBMCs. The chain recombines TRBV6-5 with TRBJ1-2; 7 bases are a match to TRBD1. This receptor was taken from a human donor in good health. The CDR3 DNA is TGTGCCAGCATGCCCTCTGGGACAGCTACCTATGGCTACACCTTC. Encoded protein: CASMPSGTATYGYTF.